The TCR beta chain described here comes from a study of shared clonotypes between healthy human individuals. Overall study findings and caveats: The expectation was that sequencing depth would affect clonotype sharing among donors. With several donors compared, roughly 5% of naive CD4 clonotypes were shared.

The repertoire was sequenced with immunoSEQ multiplex PCR; TCRdb's copy has only in-frame clones and lacks some. The data show around 1.5 million clones, 95% to 99% seen once. In the case of this clone: Its antigen is as yet unknown.

The CDR3 contains 17 residues. Between the trimmed V and J ends, which lost 0 bases and 1 base, there was a span of 19 bases. CDR1 and CDR2 (germline): GTSNPN, SVGIG (reference sequence). The sequenced sample was naive CD4+ T cells sorted from blood. Stated subset: CD45RA+ positively selected. The chain uses TRBV30 and TRBJ2-7; D is possibly TRBD2 (7 bases). This receptor was identified in a young man in good health. The CDR3 region is CAWSVWGAGATSYEQYF. The CDR3 nucleotides read TGTGCCTGGAGTGTATGGGGGGCGGGAGCGACATCCTACGAGCAGTACTTC.